The 23 T cell receptor beta chains listed next were all sequenced from one sample in a study of T-cell reconstitution after alpha-beta-depleted transplantation in children. A library of TCRbeta sequences, prepared with unique molecular identifiers, was generated. One entry per CDR3 protein, called by TCRdb with MiXCR from the PCR reads. This table holds approximately 420,000 distinct CDR3 sequences, approximately 11% found once. The sequenced sample was PBMCs from the stem cell graft donor, obtained from the stem cell graft. The receptor source for this set is a human donor who donated a stem cell graft to a child with acute myeloid leukemia.

The CDR3 sequence is CSAIPGQGYEQYF. CDR3 DNA: TGCAGTGCTATCCCGGGACAGGGCTACGAGCAGTACTTC. The chain uses TRBV20-1 and TRBJ2-7; 9 bases line up with TRBD1. This CDR3 has 13 amino acids. CDR1 and CDR2 (germline): DFQATT, SNEGSKA (reference sequence). The V segment lost 4 bases and the J segment 3 bases; nucleotides outside the gene matches: 4.

The genes are TRBV5-1 and TRBJ2-3, with a tentative D call TRBD1 (6 bases). Looked up from germline, CDR1 is SGHRS and CDR2 is YFSETQ. Trimming shortened V by 0 bases and J by 5 bases, and 10 bases separated the two germline ends. CDR3 length: 14 amino acids. CDR3 protein: CASSLDRAEDTQYF. For the CDR3, the DNA is TGCGCCAGCAGCTTGGACAGGGCAGAAGATACGCAGTATTTT.

This clonotype was seen more than once but under ten times. The chain recombines TRBV7-2 with TRBJ2-5; 7 nucleotides align to TRBD2. CDR1 is SGHTA and CDR2 is FQGNSA in the germline V gene. The CDR3 consists of 18 residues. Trimming took 6 bases from V and 1 from J; bases not matched to a gene: 17. CDR3 bases: TGTGCCAGCAGTTCAGCGCGGTCCGGGAGGTTAGGCCAAGAGACCCAGTACTTC. Translation: CASSSARSGRLGQETQYF.

This clonotype has ten or more counts. The chain joins TRBV20-1 to TRBJ1-2; D uncertain. V lost 3 bases and J lost 4, with 9 bases in between. This CDR3 comprises 12 residues. Germline CDR1 and CDR2: DFQATT and SNEGSKA (reference sequence). CDR3 protein: CSASIYSYGYTF. CDR3 DNA: TGCAGTGCTAGCATCTACAGCTATGGCTACACCTTC.

This chain uses TRBV20-1 with TRBJ1-6; the match to TRBD1 covers 7 bases. The CDR3 covers 13 residues. The germline CDR1 and CDR2 sequences are DFQATT and SNEGSKA (reference sequence). V gave up 3 bases and J gave up 7 bases; unmatched junction bases: 3. The CDR3 loop is CSASSQGNSPLHF. CDR3 sequence (DNA): TGCAGTGCTAGCTCACAGGGGAATTCACCCCTCCACTTT.

Ten or more counts support this clonotype. The chain links TRBV9 to TRBJ2-3, with D uncertain. CDR3 size: 16 residues. V was trimmed by 0 bases and J by 0 bases, leaving 11 bases between them. Germline V gene lookup returns CDR1 SGDLS and CDR2 YYNGEE. The CDR3 DNA sequence: TGTGCCAGCAGCGTAGGTAGCCAGGTTAGCACAGATACGCAGTATTTT. Amino acid sequence: CASSVGSQVSTDTQYF.

In this sample, this clonotype turned up a few times. The V call is TRBV20-1, the J call TRBJ1-1; tentatively, D is TRBD1 (6 bases). The length of the CDR3 is 13 residues. Per germline, CDR1 DFQATT and CDR2 SNEGSKA (reference sequence). Trimming took 1 base from V and 5 from J, leaving 11 bases between them. The CDR3 reads CSARVRGRTEAFF. CDR3 nucleotide sequence: TGCAGTGCTAGAGTACGGGGGCGGACTGAAGCTTTCTTT.

This clonotype was seen a few times. The chain is built from TRBV19 and TRBJ2-3; 9 positions match TRBD2. The CDR3 length is 17 residues. V lost 5 bases, J lost 4 bases, and 13 bases stayed unmatched. Per the germline V gene, CDR1 is LNHDA and CDR2 is SQIVND (reference sequence). The CDR3 DNA reads as TGTGCCAGTAGTGAAAGTCGACTAGCGGTGGTATCAGATACGCAGTATTTT. It is translated as CASSESRLAVVSDTQYF.

The rearrangement links TRBV3-1 to TRBJ2-3; D tentatively fits TRBD1 or TRBD2 (5 bases each). This CDR3 is built from 15 residues. Trimming left V 2 bases short and J 2 bases short, with 11 bases between. Germline V gene lookup returns CDR1 LGHDT and CDR2 YNNKEL (reference sequence). In DNA form, the CDR3 reads TGTGCCAGCAGCCAACTTGGGGGAGACACAGATACGCAGTATTTT. Translating it yields CASSQLGGDTDTQYF.

This sequence joins TRBV12-3 or TRBV12-4 and TRBJ2-2, with D perhaps assigned TRBD1 or TRBD2 (5 bases each). V lost 6 bases to trimming and J lost 5 bases, with 13 bases between them. The CDR3 runs 14 residues. CDR3 sequence (DNA): TGTGCCAGCAGAGAGAGGGGATTTACCGGGGAGCTGTTTTTT. Protein product: CASRERGFTGELFF.

In this sample, this clonotype turned up many times. The chain recombines TRBV20-1 with TRBJ2-2; 7 positions match TRBD1. The CDR3 loop spans 14 amino acids. Unmatched junction bases numbered 8, after V lost 3 bases and J lost 7 bases. Germline V lookup: CDR1 DFQATT, CDR2 SNEGSKA (reference sequence). CDR3 bases: TGCAGTGCTAGTTTAGGGGGCGCGGACGGGGAGCTGTTTTTT. The encoded protein is CSASLGGADGELFF.

J is TRBJ1-3 and V is TRBV6-1, with D uncertain. CDR1 and CDR2 (germline): MNHNS, SASEGT. Trimming shortened V by 8 bases and J by 3 bases, and 14 bases separated the two germline ends. The CDR3 loop spans 14 amino acids. The CDR3: CASGSVDFGNTIYF. The CDR3 nucleotides are TGTGCCAGCGGCTCAGTGGATTTTGGAAACACCATATATTTT.

This clonotype was found a few times. The V and J genes are TRBV6-1 and TRBJ1-1; no definite D call. Germline CDR1 reads MNHNS; CDR2 reads SASEGT. This CDR3 is built from 15 residues. The V gene lost 7 bases and the J gene lost 1 base, with 16 bases spanning the gap. The CDR3 DNA reads as TGTGCCAGCACCTCATGGAGGGCTACGAACACTGAAGCTTTCTTT. Translation gives CASTSWRATNTEAFF.

This clonotype showed up just a few times. This chain joins TRBV9 and TRBJ2-1, with 10 positions matching TRBD1. With V trimmed by 4 bases and J by 10 bases, 5 bases remained unmatched. Germline CDR1 reads SGDLS; CDR2 reads YYNGEE. This CDR3 is 13 amino acids long. This CDR3 reads CASSSGTGVEQFF. Written as DNA, the CDR3 is TGTGCCAGCAGCTCAGGGACAGGGGTCGAGCAGTTCTTC. Variable domain in full (rest from reference TRBV9 and TRBJ2-1): DSGVTQTPKHLITATGQRVTLRCSPRSGDLSVYWYQQSLDQGLQFLIQYYNGEERAKGNILERFSAQQFPDLHSELNLSSLELGDSALYFCASSSGTGVEQFFGPGTRLTVL.

As DNA, the CDR3 is TGTGCCAGCAGCTTGGCGACAGGGAGGTCTGGAAACACCATATATTTT. This translates into CASSLATGRSGNTIYF. This chain connects TRBV5-8 to TRBJ1-3; 7 nucleotides match TRBD1. The trim removed 0 bases at V and 1 base at J, leaving 4 bases unmatched. CDR1 is SGHTS, CDR2 YDEGEE, per germline. The CDR3 runs 16 residues.

This clonotype came up a few times. V usage is TRBV18 and J usage is TRBJ2-1, with D possibly matching TRBD1 (7 bases). CDR1 and CDR2 (germline): KGHSH, LQKENI. V was pared by 4 bases and J by 5 bases, with 18 bases between. This CDR3 is 16 amino acids long. The CDR3 region is CASSLWGGTENNEQFF. The DNA for the CDR3 is TGTGCCAGCTCACTCTGGGGCGGGACAGAGAACAATGAGCAGTTCTTC.

The chain uses TRBV5-1 and TRBJ1-2, with 7 bases lining up with TRBD1. Germline CDR1 and CDR2: SGHRS and YFSETQ. Unmatched junction bases numbered 11, after V lost 3 bases and J lost 3 bases. This CDR3 region has 16 residues. CDR3 DNA sequence: TGCGCCAGCAGCTCTCCCCCTGACAGGGCGGACTATGGCTACACCTTC. Amino acids: CASSSPPDRADYGYTF.

The V and J genes are TRBV20-1 and TRBJ2-7; TRBD1 matches at 8 bases. The CDR3 runs to 15 residues. The V and J ends lost 0 bases and 0 bases, in that order; junction bases with no gene match: 4. Germline-derived CDR1 and CDR2 are DFQATT and SNEGSKA (reference sequence). The CDR3 sequence is CSARDLGQVSYEQYF. CDR3 nucleotides: TGCAGTGCTAGAGATCTGGGACAGGTCTCCTACGAGCAGTACTTC.

In this sample, this clonotype turned up a few times. V gene TRBV25-1 combines with J gene TRBJ2-1, with 8 nucleotides matching TRBD2. V shed 1 base and J 9 bases; nucleotides not matched to a gene: 5. Germline CDR1 and CDR2: MGHDK and SYGVNS. The CDR3 extends over 14 amino acids. This CDR3 reads CASSELAGFGEQFF. The CDR3, as DNA: TGTGCCAGCAGTGAATTAGCGGGGTTTGGTGAGCAGTTCTTC.

The V call is TRBV2, the J call TRBJ2-2, with no clear D. This CDR3 spans 13 amino acids. Trimming took off 8 bases at V and 5 bases at J, with 12 bases between the two ends. CDR1 is SNHLY, CDR2 FYNNEI, per germline. The CDR3 region is CASLSRGTGELFF. The CDR3 bases are TGTGCCAGCCTCTCTCGTGGGACCGGGGAGCTGTTTTTT.

The rearrangement uses TRBV27 and TRBJ1-5, with D unresolved. Germline loops: CDR1 MNHEY, CDR2 SMNVEV (reference sequence). Trimming removed 3 bases at V and 4 bases at J, with 7 bases between. The CDR3 length is 13 residues. DNA of the CDR3: TGTGCCAGCAGTTTTGGACCTAATCAGCCCCAGCATTTT. Translation: CASSFGPNQPQHF.

This clonotype was detected many times. The chain uses TRBV5-1 and TRBJ1-1; possible D gene TRBD1, 6 bases. Trimming took 1 base from V and 4 from J, leaving 11 bases between them. Germline-derived CDR1 and CDR2 are SGHRS and YFSETQ. The CDR3 spans 14 residues. The CDR3 nucleotides read TGCGCCAGCAGCTTGTCAGGGGTAGGCACTGAAGCTTTCTTT. Translated, it gives CASSLSGVGTEAFF.

This chain joins TRBV6-1 and TRBJ1-5; weak D call: TRBD1 (5 bases). CDR3 length equals 19 residues. Germline values: CDR1 MNHNS, CDR2 SASEGT. Trimming cost V 2 bases and J 0 bases, with 20 bases left between them. CDR3 bases: TGTGCCAGCAGTGAATCTCAGCGGGTCAGGGCCTATAGCAATCAGCCCCAGCATTTT. It yields the protein CASSESQRVRAYSNQPQHF.